The present TCR beta chain was sequenced within a study of T cells after yellow fever vaccination. Notes on the study in general: Clones that expanded after primary vaccination mostly reappeared after the booster (96% CD4, approximately 85% CD8). Peaking on day 5 versus 15, the secondary response was faster but weaker. Contamination by abundant bulk-population clonotypes could be present in FACS-sorted repertoires.

Production of TCR cDNA was by 5'RACE template switching, which also added a universal primer site and UMIs. TCRdb re-called the 5' RACE reads through MiXCR, storing one row per CDR3 protein. In the table there are 400,000 to 650,000 distinct CDR3 sequences, less than 25% of which are singletons. A remark on this clonotype: The antigen is undetermined.

CDR3 size: 14 residues. Germline assignment: CDR1 MNHEY and CDR2 SVGAGI. V lost 7 bases and J lost 3; bases outside the gene matches: 8. The sequence was collected from a man between 18 and 29 years old who received the YFV17D yellow fever vaccine. The sample consisted of PBMCs, taken about 20 days after the first yellow fever vaccination. This sequence joins TRBV6-5 and TRBJ2-7, with 8 bases identical to TRBD2. CDR3 in amino acids: CASKTSATFYEQYV. CDR3 nucleotide sequence: TGTGCCAGCAAGACTAGCGCGACCTTCTACGAGCAGTACGTC.